This T cell receptor (beta chain) is from a study of T cells in Graves' hyperthyroidism and ophthalmopathy. RNA transcripts were the template for amplifying TCR beta CDR3 regions. Researchers ran a first-round RT-PCR on the TCR CDR3 using the HTBI primer set. TCRdb re-called the multiplex PCR reads through MiXCR, storing one row per CDR3 protein. Among hundreds of thousands of distinct CDR3 sequences listed, roughly 15% were seen once. This clonotype was seen repeatedly, ten times or more. This clonotype was obtained from a woman between 35 and 50 years old with Graves' ophthalmopathy. The sequenced material came from blood.

In DNA form, the CDR3 reads TGTGCCAGCAGTTACAGCCCTAGCGGAAAAGAGACCCAGTACTTC. Its translation is CASSYSPSGKETQYF. The chain combines TRBV6-6 with TRBJ2-5; 7 nucleotides line up with TRBD2. Germline V gene data show CDR1 as MNHNY and CDR2 as SVGAGI (reference sequence). The CDR3 runs to 15 residues. The ends lost 2 bases at V and 3 bases at J; junction bases unmatched: 6.